This is a list of T cell receptor beta chains from one sample in a study of CD8 T cells in ankylosing spondylitis. MiXCR, run by TCRdb on the 5' RACE reads, gives a single entry per CDR3 protein. The repertoire holds fewer than 350,000 distinct CDR3 sequences, around a tenth seen once, with about 10% in the top ten. The sequenced material came from blood, either unsorted or a sorted T cell fraction (not recorded which). These receptors all stem from a female donor with ankylosing spondylitis or in good health (not recorded which). CDR3s include the opening cysteine and the closing phenylalanine or tryptophan. The D gene is left open where the match is weak. The size of a clone is reported for some rows only, either as once, few or many, or as a class for expanded clones.

>many|12|-|TRBV7-9|TRBJ1-6
CASSTPSSPLHF
TGTGCCAGCAGCACACCATCCTCACCCCTCCACTTT
>many|15|TRBD2|TRBV7-2|TRBJ2-1
CASSSTGTSHNEQFF
TGTGCCAGCAGCTCAACCGGGACTAGCCACAATGAGCAGTTCTTC
>many|15|-|TRBV27|TRBJ1-1
CASRGGGTMNTEAFF
TGTGCCAGCAGGGGAGGGGGTACTATGAACACTGAAGCTTTCTTT
>many|15|-|TRBV7-2|TRBJ2-7
CASSLDRGTHNEQYF
TGTGCCAGCAGCTTAGATCGTGGGACTCACAACGAGCAGTACTTC
>-|14|-|TRBV3-1|TRBJ1-1
CASSKGVSNTEAFF
TGTGCCAGCAGCAAAGGGGTCTCGAACACTGAAGCTTTCTTT
>many|12|-|TRBV20-1|TRBJ1-2
CSARHRATGYTF
TGCAGTGCTAGGCACAGGGCTACGGGCTACACCTTC
>few|19|TRBD1|TRBV6-5|TRBJ1-2
CASSSAGFAGTGAGNGYTF
TGTGCCAGCAGTTCCGCCGGATTCGCGGGGACAGGGGCAGGAAATGGCTACACCTTC
>many|15|TRBD1|TRBV24-1|TRBJ2-1
CATSDSLDRANEQFF
TGTGCCACCAGTGATTCCCTGGACAGGGCCAATGAGCAGTTCTTC
>many|15|-|TRBV5-1|TRBJ2-2
CASSFWDNSGGELFF
TGCGCCAGCAGCTTCTGGGATAACAGTGGCGGGGAGCTGTTTTTT
>many|15|-|TRBV5-1|TRBJ2-1
CASSPRGNSYNEQFF
TGCGCCAGCAGCCCCAGGGGAAACTCCTACAATGAGCAGTTCTTC
>many|15|-|TRBV29-1|TRBJ1-5
CSVQTEPSKDQPQHF
TGCAGCGTACAAACGGAGCCCTCGAAGGACCAGCCCCAGCATTTT
>many|15|-|TRBV30|TRBJ1-6
CAWSPHTPGGSPLHF
TGTGCCTGGAGTCCCCACACCCCTGGGGGTTCACCCCTCCACTTT
>many|15|TRBD2|TRBV15|TRBJ2-1
CATSREGLAYNEQFF
TGTGCCACCAGCAGGGAGGGACTAGCGTACAATGAGCAGTTCTTC
>few|15|TRBD1|TRBV9|TRBJ1-5
CASSVGTGGNQPQHF
TGTGCCAGCAGCGTAGGGACAGGAGGCAATCAGCCCCAGCATTTT
>many|14|-|TRBV28|TRBJ1-1
CASSFTGINTEAFF
TGTGCCAGCAGTTTCACAGGTATAAACACTGAAGCTTTCTTT
>many|15|-|TRBV30|TRBJ2-2
CASSSRGGRTGELFF
TGTGCCTCGAGTTCGAGGGGGGGACGAACCGGGGAGCTGTTTTTT
>few|14|-|TRBV5-8|TRBJ2-7
CASSRTGGPYEQYF
TGTGCCAGCAGCAGGACAGGAGGGCCGTACGAGCAGTACTTC
>-|16|TRBD2|TRBV28|TRBJ2-7
CASSPLGAGGPGEQYF
TGTGCCAGCAGCCCCCTTGGGGCGGGAGGGCCAGGCGAGCAGTACTTC
>many|12|-|TRBV5-1|TRBJ1-1
CASSLDGSLAFF
TGCGCCAGCAGCTTGGATGGATCATTAGCTTTCTTT
>many|16|-|TRBV20-1|TRBJ2-3
CSARGARGFGTDTQYF
TGCAGTGCTAGAGGGGCCCGGGGGTTCGGCACAGATACGCAGTATTTT
>many|17|-|TRBV29-1|TRBJ2-1
CSVEESRGRNSYNEQFF
TGCAGCGTTGAAGAGTCACGGGGGCGCAACTCCTACAATGAGCAGTTCTTC
>-|14|-|TRBV12-3/TRBV12-4|TRBJ1-6
CASIPSGRGSPLHF
TGTGCCAGCATCCCCTCGGGGCGTGGTTCACCCCTCCACTTT
>few|15|TRBD2|TRBV4-3|TRBJ2-7
CASSHDVDSGNEQYF
TGCGCCAGCAGCCATGACGTTGATAGCGGGAACGAGCAGTACTTC
>-|15|TRBD1|TRBV5-6|TRBJ1-6
CASSRVGGGWSPLHF
TGTGCCAGCAGCCGCGTGGGAGGGGGCTGGTCACCCCTCCACTTT
>many|15|-|TRBV5-1|TRBJ1-1
CASGWEAGKNTEAFF
TGCGCCAGCGGGTGGGAGGCGGGCAAGAACACTGAAGCTTTCTTT
>few|15|-|TRBV7-8|TRBJ2-7
CASSSRAGISYEQYF
TGTGCCAGCAGCTCGCGGGCCGGCATTTCCTACGAGCAGTACTTC
>-|17|-|TRBV5-1|TRBJ1-1
CANSHGLRGGLNTEAFF
TGCGCCAACAGCCACGGGTTAAGGGGGGGCCTGAACACTGAAGCTTTCTTT
>-|15|-|TRBV5-5|TRBJ1-5
CASSSPRDSNQPQHF
TGTGCCAGCAGCTCTCCCCGGGACAGCAATCAGCCCCAGCATTTT
>many|16|-|TRBV7-3|TRBJ2-7
CASSLSQGPNSYEQYF
TGTGCCAGCAGCTTAAGTCAGGGGCCCAATTCCTACGAGCAGTACTTC
>-|16|TRBD2|TRBV12-3/TRBV12-4|TRBJ2-2
CASSPRLAGRSGELFF
TGTGCCAGCAGTCCTCGACTAGCGGGAAGGTCCGGGGAGCTGTTTTTT
>few|14|TRBD1|TRBV12-3/TRBV12-4|TRBJ2-3
CASILDRGTDTQYF
TGTGCCAGCATCCTAGACAGGGGCACAGATACGCAGTATTTT
>many|14|TRBD1|TRBV2|TRBJ2-1
CASIGTGAYNEQFF
TGTGCCAGCATAGGGACAGGCGCCTACAATGAGCAGTTCTTC